This paragraph reports one TCR beta chain. The sample belongs to a study of blood T cell repertoires in COVID-19. Study-wide context: The United States, Italy and Spain were the sources of the acute and convalescent COVID-19 samples. Sources were T cells, B-cell-depleted T cells, or PBMCs; the material itself was cDNA or gDNA.

V was shortened by 6 bases and J by 0 bases, with 9 bases between the two germline ends. This CDR3 is built from 13 residues. CDR1 and CDR2 from the germline V gene are WNHNN and SYGVQD (reference sequence). As handled by the study authors: It was from reference gene primer amplification that nucleated cell counts were estimated. Clones were read by immunoSEQ multiplex PCR, and TCRdb kept only the in-frame ones, dropping some. V and J calls and clone size follow that table, whereas D and trimming were derived from the DNA. Here the sample spans 100,000 or so clones, roughly nine tenths being singletons.

This clonotype originated in a middle-aged man with acute or convalescent COVID-19. The specimen was peripheral blood. The chain uses TRBV10-1 and TRBJ2-7, with D possibly being TRBD2 (5 bases). The DNA of the CDR3 is TGCGCCAGCAGCGACGGAGGCTCCTACGAGCAGTACTTC. Its translation: CASSDGGSYEQYF.